This T cell receptor (beta chain) was profiled in a study of shared clonotypes between healthy human individuals (dated by TCRdb to 2018 to 2021). Background on the whole study: A couple of women and three men aged 18 to 49 years were included in the cohort. Per donor, three plates each were used for CD4 naive and CD4 memory, two for CD8 naive, and one for CD8 memory. Blood TCR repertoires of five healthy adults were deeply sequenced to estimate repertoire size and the extent of clonotype sharing between individuals. Libraries were prepared and TCR repertoires were sequenced by different laboratories using diverse techniques, in order to increase sequencing depth and limit assay-specific biases. Leukapheresis yielded between about 0.94 and 8.9 billion PBMCs per donor.

The trim is 0 bases for V and 7 bases for J, with a gap of 18 bases between the germline ends. CDR3 length: 16 amino acids, cysteine to phenylalanine. Of all the DNA, just the CDR3 is kept, 48 bases in frame from base 1. For CDR1 and CDR2, the germline V gene lists SNHLY and FYNNEI. A word on this clone: Its recognized antigen is unknown. Base qualities are not provided; no much larger clone lies one nucleotide away.

Using the deep immunoSEQ assay, multiplex PCR amplified TCR CDR3 regions from genomic DNA. For each cell subset, the extracted genomic DNA was distributed evenly across all wells of several immunoSEQ 96-well plates, and each plate served as one replicate. For sorted subsets, each replicate PCR was loaded with about 0.2 ug genomic DNA, equivalent to roughly 30,000 T cell genomes. Purified libraries were measured with a Qubit 3.0 fluorometer, size-checked on a Bioanalyzer 2100, and measured again with the KAPA Library Quantification kit. Every immunoSEQ 96-well plate was sequenced on a separate single-read 150-cycle Illumina NextSeq 550 flow cell. For the original study's pipeline: Because the immunoSEQ output held only junctional sequences and lacked quality scores, the filtering could not match the filtering applied to full-length reads. To assign V/J genes and CDR3, sequences were annotated using PyIR, a Python wrapper for IgBLAST v1.9, with IMGT germline references. Reads with weak V/J assignments (E-value above 1e-6), missing CDR3, stop codons, out-of-frame junctions, or ambiguous translated residues were removed. A V3J clonotype was defined by an identical inferred V gene, J gene, and CDR3 amino acid sequence. Percentage overlap between repertoires was calculated by dividing the number of shared unique clonotypes by the size of the smaller repertoire. Richness of each repertoire was evaluated using RTK rarefaction, the Chao1 estimator, and Recon v2.1 estimates of unobserved clonotypes. Generation probabilities were computed with OLGA for all TCRbeta clonotypes obtained by the gDNA method from a few donors. In its TCRdb copy, this immuneACCESS table keeps in-frame sequences only and misses some clones. Where compared with another copy, unresolved V genes explain less than half of these, and the others have no known cause. V, J and clone size are those of that table, while D and trimming were read from the DNA. The sample table lists fewer than 2.5 million clones, under 95% of them with a count of one. Roughly 0.36% of the sample goes to the ten largest clones.

The study at large found these results: Approximately 4.8% of naive CD4, 3% to 3.5% of naive CD8, about 2.5% of memory CD4, and 0.4% of memory CD8 clonotypes were shared across a few donors. Sampling was limited to blood, and TCR repertoires in tissue likely differ from TCR repertoires in blood. Clonotypes shared by all four sorted-subset donors showed higher generation probabilities than non-shared clonotypes. Naive subsets generally had larger estimated clonotype richness than memory subsets did. Pairwise subsampling indicated that sequencing depth was expected to affect the degree of clonotype sharing among donors. Rarefaction of sorted-subset datasets indicated incomplete sequencing despite the large sequencing depth. The small number of donors limited the genetic and exposure-history diversity represented.

The donors were healthy, HIV-negative adults with no recently reported acute infections or vaccinations. All donors were Caucasian adults living in Nashville, Tennessee, USA. CD4+ T cells were enriched by magnetic negative selection; naive cells were then positively selected on CD45RA, and the negative fraction formed the memory subset. Blood was collected by leukapheresis, and PBMCs were isolated by Ficoll-Histopaque density gradient centrifugation and then cryopreserved in liquid nitrogen vapor phase. Purity and quantity of every magnetically sorted T cell population were checked by analytical flow cytometry. Genomic DNA was isolated from each sorted fraction and quantified by UV absorbance on a Nanodrop 2000c.

The sequence was collected from a man aged 18-30 years in good health. Some clones in this sample may be carry-over from other donors' samples. Sequenced input: naive CD4+ T cells from PBMCs. The sample's cell subset or site label is to be understood as: CD45RA+ positively selected. The sequence joins TRBV2 to TRBJ1-1; the D gene assignment is ambiguous. The CDR3 region reads CASSEAQSLGRIEAFF. The sequenced DNA is TGTGCCAGCAGTGAAGCGCAGTCTTTGGGTAGGATTGAAGCTTTCTTT. Reference TRBV2 and TRBJ1-1 proteins supply the regions before and after the CDR3; the full variable domain is: EPEVTQTPSHQVTQMGQEVILRCVPISNHLYFYWYRQILGQKVEFLVSFYNNEISEKSEIFDDQFSVERPDGSNFTLKIRSTKLEDSAMYFCASSEAQSLGRIEAFFGQGTRLTVV.